These T cell receptor beta chains were read from a single sample in a study of cytomegalovirus exposure and HLA in healthy donors. The assay was immunoSEQ multiplex PCR, and TCRdb's table has in-frame clones only and misses some. The sample shows 85,000 to 130,000 clones, 70% to 80% of them seen only once. Input material: PBMCs. All receptors come from a female donor in good health and CMV-seronegative. The CDR3 runs from the conserved cysteine through the conserved F or W. The D gene is left open where the match is weak. Clone size is shown for a subset of rows, as once, few, many or a class of expanded clone.

TRBV27	TRBJ2-1	NA	NA	17	CASSPWVAGSTYNEQFF	TGTGCCAGCAGCCCCTGGGTGGCAGGGTCCACCTACAATGAGCAGTTCTTC
TRBV19	TRBJ2-7	few	NA	15	CASSIRGTRIYEQYF	TGTGCCAGTAGTATTCGGGGGACGAGGATATACGAGCAGTACTTC
TRBV7-9	TRBJ2-3	few	NA	15	CASSLALTGVDTQYF	TGTGCCAGCAGCTTAGCTTTAACGGGAGTAGATACGCAGTATTTT
TRBV2	TRBJ1-5	few	NA	16	CASSEGGGLGNQPQHF	TGTGCCAGCAGTGAGGGAGGGGGATTGGGCAATCAGCCCCAGCATTTT
TRBV14	TRBJ2-1	few	TRBD2	15	CASSQRLAGWNEQFF	TGTGCCAGCAGCCAACGACTAGCGGGGTGGAATGAGCAGTTCTTC
TRBV29-1	TRBJ2-7	NA	TRBD2	13	CSARGGSSYEQYF	TGCAGCGCCCGGGGGGGGAGCTCCTACGAGCAGTACTTC
TRBV7-2	TRBJ2-7	NA	NA	15	CASTLGASPSYEQYF	TGTGCCAGCACTCTAGGGGCGTCTCCCTCCTACGAGCAGTACTTC
TRBV4-2	TRBJ2-4	few	NA	19	CASSQEIQVPASAKNIQYF	TGTGCCAGCAGCCAAGAGATACAGGTTCCCGCCAGTGCCAAAAACATTCAGTACTTC
TRBV2	TRBJ2-7	NA	NA	14	CASSDRVRPYEQYF	TGTGCCAGCAGTGACAGGGTTCGTCCCTACGAGCAGTACTTC
TRBV5-4	TRBJ2-7	NA	TRBD2	15	CASSPPGLASHEQYF	TGTGCCAGCAGCCCACCGGGACTAGCCTCCCACGAGCAGTACTTC
TRBV15	TRBJ2-7	NA	TRBD1	15	CATRDGTDGSYEQYF	TGTGCCACTCGCGATGGGACAGACGGCTCCTACGAGCAGTACTTC
TRBV18	TRBJ2-3	NA	TRBD2	19	CASSPLRQRERTSTDTQYF	TGTGCCAGCTCACCACTAAGGCAGCGGGAAAGGACTAGCACAGATACGCAGTATTTT
TRBV2	TRBJ2-5	NA	NA	13	CASSVSNQETQYF	TGTGCCAGCAGCGTCAGTAACCAAGAGACCCAGTACTTC
TRBV5-1	TRBJ1-3	NA	NA	14	CASSRTSSGNTIYF	TGCGCCAGCAGCCGTACCAGCTCTGGAAACACCATATATTTT
TRBV7-6	TRBJ1-4	NA	TRBD1	15	CASSSDRVDFEKLFF	TGTGCCAGCAGCTCGGACAGGGTTGACTTCGAAAAACTGTTTTTT
TRBV11-2	TRBJ2-7	NA	TRBD2	14	CASSPSGGPYEQYF	TGTGCCAGCAGCCCTAGCGGGGGCCCCTACGAGCAGTACTTC
TRBV2	TRBJ2-5	NA	NA	15	CASNDGGQYEETQYF	TGTGCCAGCAATGACGGGGGACAGTATGAAGAGACCCAGTACTTC
TRBV5-6	TRBJ2-6	few	NA	17	CASSEKTGSSGANVLTF	TGTGCCAGCAGCGAAAAGACTGGGAGCTCTGGGGCCAACGTCCTGACTTTC
TRBV6-1	TRBJ2-4	NA	NA	13	CASSPQAKNIQYF	TGTGCCAGCAGTCCCCAAGCCAAAAACATTCAGTACTTC
TRBV18	TRBJ2-7	few	NA	13	CASSFKEGYEQYF	TGTGCCAGCTCCTTCAAGGAGGGCTACGAGCAGTACTTC
TRBV5-5	TRBJ2-3	NA	TRBD2	17	CASSSLLAGATQDTQYF	TGTGCCAGCAGCTCCTTACTAGCGGGAGCTACCCAAGATACGCAGTATTTT
TRBV28	TRBJ2-2	NA	TRBD1	18	CASSLSPIFDRVSGELFF	TGTGCCAGCAGTTTATCTCCTATATTCGACAGGGTGTCCGGGGAGCTGTTTTTT
TRBV25-1	TRBJ2-1	NA	NA	16	CASSGSRGSYYNEQFF	TGTGCCAGCAGTGGGAGCCGGGGGAGCTATTACAATGAGCAGTTCTTC
TRBV18	TRBJ1-5	NA	NA	14	CASSPIQGGQPQHF	TGTGCCAGCTCACCAATTCAGGGTGGACAGCCCCAGCATTTT
TRBV5-1	TRBJ2-3	NA	TRBD2	15	CASSLSGIPTDTQYF	TGCGCCAGCAGTCTTAGCGGGATACCCACAGATACGCAGTATTTT
TRBV10-3	TRBJ2-3	NA	TRBD2	16	CAILAGGPTGTDTQYF	TGTGCCATCCTAGCGGGAGGGCCAACGGGGACAGATACGCAGTATTTT
TRBV5-1	TRBJ2-5	NA	TRBD2	15	CASSQTSGIMKTQYF	TGCGCCAGCAGCCAGACTAGCGGGATTATGAAGACCCAGTACTTC
TRBV25-1	TRBJ2-7	NA	NA	12	CASSLGAYEQYF	TGTGCCAGCAGTCTAGGGGCCTACGAGCAGTACTTC
TRBV5-5	TRBJ2-7	NA	NA	15	CASSLSRDWSYEQYF	TGTGCCAGCAGCTTGAGTCGGGACTGGTCCTACGAGCAGTACTTC
TRBV11-3	TRBJ2-7	NA	NA	15	CASSPTWGRKGEQYF	TGTGCCAGCAGCCCTACCTGGGGGCGCAAAGGCGAGCAGTACTTC
TRBV28	TRBJ1-2	few	NA	16	CASSHPRQVPWYGYTF	TGTGCCAGCAGCCATCCAAGACAGGTTCCATGGTATGGCTACACCTTC
TRBV6-5	TRBJ2-6	NA	NA	15	CASSTGSSGANVLTF	TGTGCCAGCAGTACAGGGTCCTCTGGGGCCAACGTCCTGACTTTC
TRBV25-1	TRBJ2-7	once	NA	11	CASSGLNEQYF	TGTGCCAGCAGTGGGCTGAACGAGCAGTACTTC
TRBV28	TRBJ2-7	NA	NA	14	CASSPRQGSYEQYF	TGTGCCAGCAGCCCACGTCAGGGTTCCTACGAGCAGTACTTC
TRBV19	TRBJ2-1	once	NA	15	CASSIPGGSYNEQFF	TGTGCCAGTAGTATCCCAGGGGGGTCTTACAATGAGCAGTTCTTC
TRBV18	TRBJ2-6	once	TRBD1	18	CASSPPQGDWTGANVLTF	TGTGCCAGCTCACCCCCACAGGGGGACTGGACTGGGGCCAACGTCCTGACTTTC
TRBV5-1	TRBJ2-7	NA	TRBD1	12	CASSWGTGPLTF	TGCGCCAGCAGCTGGGGGACAGGGCCCCTAACCTTC
TRBV6-5	TRBJ1-2	few	TRBD1	13	CASSRQGDYGYTF	TGTGCCAGCAGTCGACAGGGAGACTATGGCTACACCTTC
TRBV11-3	TRBJ2-5	NA	TRBD2	17	CASSSGLAGGAQETQYF	TGTGCCAGCAGCTCGGGACTAGCGGGAGGGGCACAAGAGACCCAGTACTTC
TRBV28	TRBJ1-5	NA	NA	18	CASSLVPTGPGGNQPQHF	TGTGCCAGCAGTTTAGTCCCGACAGGCCCCGGGGGCAATCAGCCCCAGCATTTT
TRBV27	TRBJ2-1	NA	TRBD1	18	CASSFISPGQGGEDEQFF	TGTGCCAGCAGTTTCATTTCCCCAGGACAGGGAGGAGAGGATGAGCAGTTCTTC
TRBV6-4	TRBJ2-7	NA	TRBD1	13	CASSERQGDEQYF	TGTGCCAGCAGTGAAAGACAGGGGGACGAGCAGTACTTC
TRBV28	TRBJ1-1	NA	NA	14	CASGERRRNTEAFF	TGTGCCAGCGGGGAAAGGAGGAGGAACACTGAAGCTTTCTTT
TRBV15	TRBJ2-1	NA	TRBD2	15	CATSTSGTSYNEQFF	TGTGCCACCAGCACTAGCGGGACTTCCTACAATGAGCAGTTCTTC